A selection of T cell receptor beta chains follows, all from one sample in a study of shared clonotypes between healthy human individuals. Using immunoSEQ multiplex PCR, the repertoire was profiled, and TCRdb retains in-frame clones only, with some absent. This sample has 550,000 to 600,000 clones, with roughly 98% found just once. The sequencing input was naive CD8+ T cells sorted from blood. The receptor set was obtained from a man aged 30 to 39 in good health. Each CDR3 is given with its conserved first and last residue. The D gene is left open where the match is weak. Clone size is shown for a subset of rows, as once, few, many or a class of expanded clone.

clone_size j_call v_call d_call cdr3_nt cdr3_aa
NA TRBJ1-2 TRBV2 TRBD1 TGTGCCAGCCCCTACTTTGGGACAGGGGGCAATGGCTACACCTTC CASPYFGTGGNGYTF
NA TRBJ2-2 TRBV28 TRBD1 TGTGCCAGCAGTTTAACAACGACAGGGGAAATTTCAATTACCGGGGAGCTGTTTTTT CASSLTTTGEISITGELFF
NA TRBJ1-2 TRBV4-1 NA TGCGCCAGCAGCCGGGCCCAAGTTCACACCTTC CASSRAQVHTF
once TRBJ2-7 TRBV27 TRBD1 TGTGCCAGCAGTCCCTCCGGGACAGGCGACGAGCAGTACTTC CASSPSGTGDEQYF
NA TRBJ2-2 TRBV4-3 NA TGCGCCAGCAGCCAAGATCTTGCAAGCTCGAACACCGGGGAGCTGTTTTTT CASSQDLASSNTGELFF
NA TRBJ2-3 TRBV25-1 NA TGTGCCAGCAGTGGCGTGTCCGCTTTGGATACGCAGTATTTT CASSGVSALDTQYF
NA TRBJ1-2 TRBV9 NA TGTGCCAGCAGCGGGAGGACTGGCTACACCTTC CASSGRTGYTF
NA TRBJ2-6 TRBV9 NA TGTGCCAGCAGCGTTGGCTTCTCTGGGGCCAACGTCCTGACTTTC CASSVGFSGANVLTF
NA TRBJ2-5 TRBV25-1 NA TGTGCCAGCAGTGAATCCCCAAAGACCCAGTACTTC CASSESPKTQYF
NA TRBJ2-4 TRBV29-1 TRBD1 TGCAGCGTTGGAGGACAGGGTCTAGCCAAAAACATTCAGTACTTC CSVGGQGLAKNIQYF
NA TRBJ2-7 TRBV10-2 NA TGCGCCAGCAGTAAAAAGGACTACGAGCAGTACTTC CASSKKDYEQYF
NA TRBJ2-7 TRBV6-9 NA TGTGCCAGCAGTTACCAACCTCAGGGGTCTAATTCCTACGAGCAGTACTTC CASSYQPQGSNSYEQYF
NA TRBJ2-3 TRBV18 NA TGTGCCAGCTCACCTTCCGGGGCCAGGGTGCCAGATACGCAGTATTTT CASSPSGARVPDTQYF
NA TRBJ2-1 TRBV5-1 NA TGCGCCAGCAGCTTGGCGGGCAGGGCTGTCGATGAGCAGTTCTTC CASSLAGRAVDEQFF
NA TRBJ2-7 TRBV20-1 NA TGCAGTGCGGACCTAGTTTTCGAGCAGTACTTC CSADLVFEQYF
once TRBJ1-1 TRBV7-2 NA TGTGCCAGCAGCTCCGGACTACCTCAAGCTTTCTTT CASSSGLPQAFF
NA TRBJ2-1 TRBV9 TRBD2 TGTGCCAGCAGCGTAACCGCGGGAGAGGTTTTCCGGACGGAAGGTGAGCAGTTCTTC CASSVTAGEVFRTEGEQFF
NA TRBJ1-3 TRBV5-1 TRBD1 TGCGCCAGCAGCTTGGACCGACAGGGCACCCTAGCTGGAAACACCATATATTTT CASSLDRQGTLAGNTIYF
NA TRBJ1-3 TRBV2 NA TGTGCCACCAGGACCCATACCAACTCTGGAAACACCATATATTTT CATRTHTNSGNTIYF
NA TRBJ2-7 TRBV29-1 NA TGCAGCGTTGAAGATCTGGACGGGCTATCCTACGAGCAGTACTTC CSVEDLDGLSYEQYF
once TRBJ2-7 TRBV6-6 TRBD1 TGTGCCAGCAGTTACTCTGAGACAGGGGGCTACGAGCAGTACTTC CASSYSETGGYEQYF
NA TRBJ2-1 TRBV5-5 TRBD2 TGTGCCAGCAGACCTACTAGCGGGAGTTACAATGAGCAGTTCTTC CASRPTSGSYNEQFF
NA TRBJ1-5 TRBV27 NA TGTGCCAGCAGTTTAAACAGGAGAAACAATCAGCCCCAGCATTTT CASSLNRRNNQPQHF
NA TRBJ2-7 TRBV5-5 NA TGTGCCAGCAGCTTTACAGGCTCCTACGAGCAGTACTTC CASSFTGSYEQYF
NA TRBJ2-1 TRBV27 NA TGTGCCAGCAGATGGATAGGGGGGGACAATGAGCAGTTCTTC CASRWIGGDNEQFF
once TRBJ2-1 TRBV19 NA TGTGCCAGCAATGAGGGGAATGAGCAGTTCTTC CASNEGNEQFF
NA TRBJ2-3 TRBV6-1 NA TGTGCCAGCAGTGAAACCCCGGGAGCCCTCGGAGATACGCAGTATTTT CASSETPGALGDTQYF
NA TRBJ2-3 TRBV4-2 NA TGTGCCAGCAGCCAAGATAGGTTAACTAGCACAGATACGCAGTATTTT CASSQDRLTSTDTQYF
NA TRBJ2-7 TRBV7-9 NA TGTGCCAGCAGCGGACGAGGCACCTACGAGCAGTACTTC CASSGRGTYEQYF
NA TRBJ2-7 TRBV7-2 NA TGTGCCAGCAGCTCCGCCTCACAGAGAGTCTACGAGCAGTACTTC CASSSASQRVYEQYF
once TRBJ2-2 TRBV6-1 TRBD1 TGTGCCAGCAGTGACCTCCCGGGACAGCTGAACACCGGGGAGCTGTTTTTT CASSDLPGQLNTGELFF
once TRBJ2-7 TRBV11-2 NA TGTGCCAGCAGCTTATTGGGGTTGGGAGAGCAGTACTTC CASSLLGLGEQYF
once TRBJ2-1 TRBV27 TRBD1 TGTGCCAGCAGTTTCCTGGGGCCCCAAGGACAGGGGGAAATTTACAATGAGCAGTTCTTC CASSFLGPQGQGEIYNEQFF
NA TRBJ2-5 TRBV4-3 NA TGCGCCAGCAGCCAAGGGTCGGGACAAGAGACCCAGTACTTC CASSQGSGQETQYF
NA TRBJ2-3 TRBV1 NA TGCACCAGCAGCGGGCTAGCGGGAGGTATTGATACGCAGTATTTT CTSSGLAGGIDTQYF
NA TRBJ2-3 TRBV11-1 NA TGTGCCAGCAGCCATCCGTCCTTAGAGCGTCACTATTTT CASSHPSLERHYF
NA TRBJ2-1 TRBV2 NA TGTGCCAGCAGCGGGACAACCAGGGCCAATGAGCAGTTCTTC CASSGTTRANEQFF
NA TRBJ1-5 TRBV18 NA TGTGCCAGCTCACCACCGGATCCGAGACTACTGAGACCTCAGCCCCAGCATTTT CASSPPDPRLLRPQPQHF